The clone carrying this T cell receptor beta chain showed up just a few times. Its antigen is not known. These gene names are mouse names. The DNA ends 4 residues before the CDR3 does, and the rest of the CDR3 is filled in from the germline J gene. The data stem from a study of CD8+ T cells in alopecia areata. Study observations and caveats: Researchers report lesional scalp, most notably alopecia totalis/universalis, outstripped normal scalp in clonality.

As the sequencing template, cDNA was produced by extracting RNA and reverse transcribing it. The repertoire was sequenced with immunoSEQ multiplex PCR; TCRdb's copy has only in-frame clones and lacks some. This repertoire lists around 100,000 clones without singletons; around 20% sits in the top ten. The germline CDR1 and CDR2 sequences are NNHDY and SYVADS. J lost 6 bases, V lost 5 bases, and 5 bases had no gene match. This CDR3 has 14 amino acids. The clonotype comes from a C3H/HeJ mouse with alopecia areata. Strain haplotype at MHC: H2-k. Specimen: lesional skin. V is TRBV13-3 and J is TRBJ1-4; TRBD1 aligns across 9 bases. CDR3 in amino acids: CASSRGQGDERLFF. The sequenced part of the CDR3 DNA is TGTGCCAGCAGCCGGGGACAGGGAGACGAA.